The entry below describes one T cell receptor beta chain. Its matching antigen is unknown. TCRdb ran MiXCR on the PCR reads and lists one entry per CDR3 protein. The table has about 640,000 distinct CDR3 sequences, 15% to 20% seen once. This record comes from a study of molecular identifiers for immune sequencing clone quantification. Overall study: The replicates split RNA from around 20,000 or 100,000 naive CD8 cells five ways and sequenced four. Overall study findings and caveats: Spiked Jurkat TCR RNA from one cell was reportedly detectable among some 930,000 naive cells. Clone sizes could be underestimated for highly expanded clones when identical TCR molecules share a barcode.

This CDR3 region has 11 residues. In germline, CDR1 is LNHDA, CDR2 SQIVND (reference sequence). Trimming took 3 bases from V and 6 from J, leaving 4 bases between them. V and J are TRBV19 and TRBJ2-3, with unresolved D. The receptor's source is a human donor in good health. Some libraries in this study had Jurkat cell RNA spiked in. Source material: naive CD8+ T cells from blood, with Jurkat cell RNA spiked in. As to subset: FACS-sorted CD8+CD4-CCR7+CD45RA+ naive T cells. The CDR3 here is CASSMGDTQYF. Written as DNA, the CDR3 is TGTGCCAGTAGTATGGGGGATACGCAGTATTTT.